The following is a TCR beta chain sequence with its context. Its antigen is unknown. Each CDR3 protein is one row after TCRdb ran MiXCR on the reads. The sample includes 800,000 to 950,000 distinct CDR3 sequences, 32% seen only once; the top ten take around 12%. This CDR3 contains 16 residues. The germline gives CDR1 SGHRS, CDR2 YFSETQ. V lost 0 bases to trimming and J lost 10 bases; unmatched junction nucleotides: 15. The sample is drawn from a study of T cell repertoires in cytomegalovirus infection. About the study: CMV epitopes, recently identified HLA-C-restricted and well-studied HLA-B-restricted, were used. Public TCR beta signatures provided an indication of both CMV infection and a matching HLA type.

The sequence derives from a human donor in good health (CMV status not recorded). Some clones in this sample may be carry-over from other donors' samples. The chain couples TRBV5-1 to TRBJ1-2, with 7 bases matching TRBD1. Sample: cultured CD8+ T cells from PBMCs, taken from culture after CMV antigen stimulation. DNA for the CDR3: TGCGCCAGCAGCTTGGCCTTAGCTGGACAGGACGATGACTACACCTTC. Translating it yields CASSLALAGQDDDYTF.